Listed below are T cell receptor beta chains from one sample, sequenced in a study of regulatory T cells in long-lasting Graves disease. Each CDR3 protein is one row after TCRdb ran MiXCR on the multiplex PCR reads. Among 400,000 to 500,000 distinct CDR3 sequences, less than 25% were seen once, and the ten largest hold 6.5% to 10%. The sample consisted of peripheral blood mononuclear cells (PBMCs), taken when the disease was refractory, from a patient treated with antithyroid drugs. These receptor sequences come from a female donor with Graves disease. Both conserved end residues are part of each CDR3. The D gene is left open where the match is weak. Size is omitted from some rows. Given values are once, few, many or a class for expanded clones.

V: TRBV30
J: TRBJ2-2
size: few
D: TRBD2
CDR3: CAWRVISGVKTGELFF
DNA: TGTGCCTGGAGAGTGATTAGCGGGGTGAAGACCGGGGAGCTGTTTTTT

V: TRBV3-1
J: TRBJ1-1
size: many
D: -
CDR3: CASSQGPRMNTEAFF
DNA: TGTGCCAGCAGCCAGGGACCCCGGATGAACACTGAAGCTTTCTTT

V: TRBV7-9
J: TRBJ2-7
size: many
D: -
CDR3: CASSPTLGIKYEQYF
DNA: TGTGCCAGCAGCCCCACCTTGGGGATAAAATACGAGCAGTACTTC

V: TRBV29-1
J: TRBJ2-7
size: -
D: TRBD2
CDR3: CSKKSSGRDSYEQYF
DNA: TGCAGCAAGAAGAGTAGCGGGAGGGACTCCTACGAGCAGTACTTC

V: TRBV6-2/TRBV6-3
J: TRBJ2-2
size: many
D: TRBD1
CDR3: CASSKETGGVTGELFF
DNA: TGTGCCAGCAGTAAGGAGACAGGGGGCGTCACCGGGGAGCTGTTTTTT

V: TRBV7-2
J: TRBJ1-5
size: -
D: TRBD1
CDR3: CASSLDRGFNQPQHF
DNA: TGTGCCAGCAGCCTGGACAGGGGTTTCAATCAGCCCCAGCATTTT

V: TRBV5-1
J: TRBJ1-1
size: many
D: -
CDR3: CASSLDGGTTEAFF
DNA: TGCGCCAGCAGCTTGGACGGGGGGACCACTGAAGCTTTCTTT

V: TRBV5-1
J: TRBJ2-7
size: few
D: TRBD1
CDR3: CASSLAPPGGISYEQYF
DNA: TGCGCCAGCAGCTTGGCCCCGCCAGGGGGTATATCCTACGAGCAGTACTTC

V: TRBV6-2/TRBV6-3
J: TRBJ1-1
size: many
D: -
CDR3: CASTRSSMGTEAFF
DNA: TGTGCCAGCACCCGAAGTTCAATGGGGACTGAAGCTTTCTTT

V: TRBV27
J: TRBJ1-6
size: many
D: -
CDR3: CASSPRDALGDSPLHF
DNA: TGTGCCAGCAGCCCCCGGGACGCCTTAGGGGATTCACCCCTCCACTTT

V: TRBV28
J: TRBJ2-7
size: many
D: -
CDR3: CASAPPGLSYEQYF
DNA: TGTGCCAGTGCCCCCCCGGGCCTCTCCTACGAGCAGTACTTC

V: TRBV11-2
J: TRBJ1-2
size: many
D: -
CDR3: CASSSPGTNYGYTF
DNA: TGTGCCAGCAGCTCCCCCGGGACAAACTATGGCTACACCTTC

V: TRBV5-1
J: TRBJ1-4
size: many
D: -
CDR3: CASTLGGLNEKLFF
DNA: TGCGCCAGCACCCTAGGGGGTCTAAATGAAAAACTGTTTTTT

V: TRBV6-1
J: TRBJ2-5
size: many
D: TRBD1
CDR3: CASSTDRVEGETQYF
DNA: TGTGCCAGCAGTACCGACAGGGTAGAGGGGGAGACCCAGTACTTC

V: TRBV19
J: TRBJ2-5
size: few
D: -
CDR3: CASSIGASEQETQYF
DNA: TGTGCCAGTAGTATCGGGGCGTCGGAACAAGAGACCCAGTACTTC

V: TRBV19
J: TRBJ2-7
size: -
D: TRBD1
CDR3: CASSLKSGTGDSYEQYF
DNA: TGTGCCAGTAGCTTAAAATCCGGGACAGGAGACTCCTACGAGCAGTACTTC

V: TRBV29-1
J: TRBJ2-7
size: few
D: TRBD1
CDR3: CSVTAGTGALNEQYF
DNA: TGCAGCGTTACCGCCGGGACAGGGGCGCTCAACGAGCAGTACTTC

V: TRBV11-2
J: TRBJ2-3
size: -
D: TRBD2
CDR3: CASSLSAGGRTDTQYF
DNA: TGTGCCAGCAGCTTAAGCGCGGGAGGGAGGACAGATACGCAGTATTTT

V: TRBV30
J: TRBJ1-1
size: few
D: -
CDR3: CAHSEGLNTEAFF
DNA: TGTGCCCACTCCGAGGGCTTGAACACTGAAGCTTTCTTT

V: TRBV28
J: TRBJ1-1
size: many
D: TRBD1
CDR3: CASSGQGWTEAFF
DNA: TGTGCCAGCAGTGGACAGGGTTGGACTGAAGCTTTCTTT

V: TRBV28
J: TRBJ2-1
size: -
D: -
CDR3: CASKSIEQFF
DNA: TGTGCCAGCAAATCGATTGAGCAGTTCTTC

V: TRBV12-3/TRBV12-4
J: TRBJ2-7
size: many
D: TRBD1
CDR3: CASRVGTGIGEQYF
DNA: TGTGCCAGCAGAGTGGGGACAGGGATCGGGGAGCAGTACTTC

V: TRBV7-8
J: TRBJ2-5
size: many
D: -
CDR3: CASRSSRVGAETQYF
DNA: TGTGCCAGCAGGTCCTCCAGGGTAGGGGCCGAGACCCAGTACTTC

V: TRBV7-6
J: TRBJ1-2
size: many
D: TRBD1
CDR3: CASRSREGTGEGYTF
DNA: TGTGCCAGCAGATCCAGAGAAGGGACAGGGGAAGGCTACACCTTC

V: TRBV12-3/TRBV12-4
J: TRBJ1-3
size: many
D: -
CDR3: CASRNQGSGNTIYF
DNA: TGTGCCAGCAGAAACCAGGGCTCTGGAAACACCATATATTTT

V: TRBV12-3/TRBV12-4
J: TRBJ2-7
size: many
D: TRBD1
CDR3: CASSLRDSIHF
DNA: TGTGCCAGCAGTTTAAGGGACAGCATCCACTTC

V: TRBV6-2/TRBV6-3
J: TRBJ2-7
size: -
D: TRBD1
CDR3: CASSYARDRVYEQYF
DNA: TGTGCCAGCAGTTACGCCAGGGACAGGGTTTACGAGCAATACTTC

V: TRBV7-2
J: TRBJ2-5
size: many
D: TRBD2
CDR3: CASSPPSTSGSTQETQYF
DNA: TGTGCCAGCAGCCCTCCATCGACTAGCGGGAGTACCCAAGAGACCCAGTACTTC

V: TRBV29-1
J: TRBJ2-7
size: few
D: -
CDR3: CSVGWAGYEQYF
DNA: TGCAGCGTCGGATGGGCAGGCTACGAGCAGTACTTC

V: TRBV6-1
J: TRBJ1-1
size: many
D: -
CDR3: CASSSSPGSVEAFF
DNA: TGTGCCAGCTCCTCCTCTCCAGGGAGCGTTGAAGCTTTCTTT

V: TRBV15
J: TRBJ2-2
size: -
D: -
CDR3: CATSRDRAGSTGELFF
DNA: TGTGCCACCAGCAGAGATAGGGCAGGGAGCACCGGGGAGCTGTTTTTT

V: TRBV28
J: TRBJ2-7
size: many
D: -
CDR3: CASSLYGADEQYF
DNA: TGTGCCAGCAGTTTATACGGGGCCGACGAGCAGTACTTC

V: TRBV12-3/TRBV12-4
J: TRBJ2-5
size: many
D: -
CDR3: CASRAGPGETQYF
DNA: TGTGCCAGCAGGGCTGGGCCCGGCGAGACCCAGTACTTC

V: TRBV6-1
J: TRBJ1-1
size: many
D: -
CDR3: CASQLQGMNTEAFF
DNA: TGTGCCAGCCAACTCCAGGGCATGAACACTGAAGCTTTCTTT